Following are 30 T cell receptor beta chains from one sample sequenced in a study of siplizumab effects on memory and regulatory T cells. Method: immunoSEQ multiplex PCR; TCRdb's copy keeps in-frame clones and lacks some. The sample consists of 92,000 or so clones, about 90% of them appearing once. Sequenced: CD4+ T cells sorted from blood. Every receptor here comes from a human donor in good health.

With respect to this clone: The identical CDR3 is also encoded by other nucleotide sequences in the sample. The chain combines TRBV6-5 with TRBJ2-7; the D is unclear. There are 14 residues in the CDR3. Germline assignment: CDR1 MNHEY and CDR2 SVGAGI. With 2 bases removed from V and 1 base from J, the gap between germline ends came to 9 bases. The CDR3 sequence is CASSYGVGSYEQYF. CDR3 bases: TGTGCCAGCAGTTACGGGGTAGGGTCCTACGAGCAGTACTTC.

This chain connects TRBV4-3 to TRBJ1-2; tentatively, D is TRBD1 (5 bases). Trimming took off 4 bases at V and 8 bases at J, with 14 bases between the two ends. The germline V gene encodes CDR1 LGHNA and CDR2 YSLEER. The CDR3 sequence is 13 residues long. The CDR3 reads CASSPPSGKGYTF. In nucleotides, the CDR3 is TGCGCCAGCAGCCCTCCATCAGGGAAAGGCTACACCTTC.

This chain links TRBV6-6 with TRBJ1-3; D is unclear. V was trimmed by 7 bases and J by 1 base, leaving 14 bases between them. Germline CDR1 reads MNHNY; CDR2 reads SVGAGI (reference sequence). This CDR3 is 15 amino acids long. CDR3 sequence reads: CASTPRVESGNTIYF. CDR3 in DNA: TGTGCCAGCACCCCCCGGGTGGAATCTGGAAACACCATATATTTT.

V is TRBV5-6 and J is TRBJ1-2; TRBD1 matches at 7 bases. This CDR3 contains 16 residues. Germline V gives CDR1 SGHDT, CDR2 YYEEEE. Unmatched junction bases numbered 17, after V lost 4 bases and J lost 8 bases. This chain's CDR3 is CASSLFVGQEVGGYTF. CDR3 bases: TGTGCCAGCAGCCTTTTTGTCGGACAGGAGGTGGGAGGCTACACCTTC.

This chain connects TRBV6-5 to TRBJ2-3; maybe TRBD2 (6 bases). Trimming removed 0 bases at V and 2 bases at J, with 12 bases between. CDR1 is MNHEY and CDR2 is SVGAGI in the germline V gene. The CDR3 is 16 amino acids. CDR3 amino acids: CASSYSTGTDTDTQYF. CDR3 DNA: TGTGCCAGCAGTTACTCGACCGGGACTGACACAGATACGCAGTATTTT.

This clone has just one count. The chain recombines TRBV1 with TRBJ2-5; the table assigns TRBD1, which was not confirmed against the DNA. TRBV1 is annotated as a pseudogene. The CDR3 has 17 amino acids. In nucleotides, the CDR3 is TGCACCAGCAGCCAAGTAGGTAGGCCCTTGCAGGAAGAGACCCAGTACTTC. Protein product: CTSSQVGRPLQEETQYF.

This sequence joins TRBV11-2 and TRBJ1-4; D unclear. In germline, CDR1 is SGHAT, CDR2 FQNNGV. Trimming left V 2 bases short and J 3 bases short, with 10 bases between. The CDR3 covers 15 residues. CDR3 sequence reads: CASSLLGSANEKLFF. The CDR3 DNA is TGTGCCAGCAGCTTACTCGGTTCGGCTAATGAAAAACTGTTTTTT.

The CDR3 here is CASTRQGYNEQFF. DNA for the CDR3: TGTGCCAGCACCCGACAGGGGTACAATGAGCAGTTCTTC. The chain has TRBV6-1 and TRBJ2-1; TRBD1 agrees at 8 bases. Trimming took 7 bases from V and 4 from J; bases not matched to a gene: 3. Germline V gives CDR1 MNHNS, CDR2 SASEGT. This CDR3 is 13 amino acids long.

J is TRBJ1-5 and V is TRBV15; the match to TRBD1 covers 8 bases. CDR3 length equals 15 residues. Germline assignment: CDR1 LNHNV and CDR2 YYDKDF (reference sequence). With 2 bases clipped from V and 2 bases from J, the junction kept 2 bases outside the gene matches. Here the CDR3 reads CATSRKTGGNQPQHF. CDR3 nucleotide sequence: TGTGCCACCAGCAGAAAGACAGGGGGCAATCAGCCCCAGCATTTT. Complete variable domain (other parts from reference TRBV15 and TRBJ1-5): DAMVIQNPRYQVTQFGKPVTLSCSQTLNHNVMYWYQQKSSQAPKLLFHYYDKDFNNEADTPDNFQSRRPNTSFCFLDIRSPGLGDTAMYLCATSRKTGGNQPQHFGDGTRLSIL.

This clone occurred once. The chain recombines TRBV30 with TRBJ2-7, with TRBD2 identical over 11 bases. CDR1 and CDR2 from the germline V gene are GTSNPN and SVGIG (reference sequence). The CDR3 runs to 14 residues. The junction had 3 bases not matched to a gene; V was cut back by 2 bases and J by 3 bases. CDR3 loop: CAWSFGLAGYEQYF. The CDR3 DNA follows: TGTGCCTGGAGTTTTGGACTAGCGGGCTACGAGCAGTACTTC. Using reference TRBV30 and TRBJ2-7 for the parts outside the CDR3, the full variable domain is SQTIHQWPATLVQPVGSPLSLECTVEGTSNPNLYWYRQAAGRGLQLLFYSVGIGQISSEVPQNLSASRPQDRQFILSSKKLLLSDSGFYLCAWSFGLAGYEQYFGPGTRLTVT.

A word on this clone: The conserved closing phenylalanine or tryptophan is absent in this CDR3, likely reflecting a read error. The DNA is left out, because the CDR3 cannot be placed on it with certainty; the CDR3 is given as TCRdb lists it. The chain couples TRBV29-1 to TRBJ1-1; the D call of TRBD1 is as the table states it, not checked on the DNA. The CDR3 is made up of 11 amino acids, end residues included. CDR1 SQVTM and CDR2 ANQGSEA come from the germline V gene. CDR3: CSVDFGPSMFL.

The V and J genes are TRBV12-5 and TRBJ1-1, with D tentatively TRBD1 (6 bases). In germline, CDR1 is LGHNT, CDR2 FRNRAP. This CDR3 contains 14 residues. The V and J ends lost 1 base and 1 base respectively, with 7 bases between them. CDR3 sequence reads: CASGLARGNTEAFF. The CDR3 DNA follows: TGTGCTAGTGGTTTGGCCAGGGGGAACACTGAAGCTTTCTTT.

This chain links TRBV4-3 with TRBJ1-5; a weak D match, TRBD1 (5 bases). Trimming removed 0 bases from V and 2 bases from J, with 8 bases in between. CDR1 and CDR2 (germline): LGHNA, YSLEER. CDR3 length: 15 residues. The CDR3 DNA reads as TGCGCCAGCAGCCAAGATACGGGGGGCAATCAGCCCCAGCATTTT. Amino acids: CASSQDTGGNQPQHF.

V gene TRBV18 combines with J gene TRBJ2-6, with 7 bases aligning to TRBD1. The CDR3 sequence is 16 residues long. Germline assignment: CDR1 KGHSH and CDR2 LQKENI. With V trimmed by 0 bases and J by 2 bases, 1 base remained unmatched. The CDR3 protein is CASSPPDRPGANVLTF. CDR3 in DNA: TGTGCCAGCTCACCACCGGACAGGCCTGGGGCCAACGTCCTGACTTTC.

The CDR3 DNA reads TGTGCCAGCAGCCCCCCCGAGGGGCCTGAATACGAGCAGTACTTC. Its protein product is CASSPPEGPEYEQYF. The chain joins TRBV21-1 to TRBJ2-7. TRBV21-1 is reported as a pseudogene. This CDR3 comprises 15 residues.

The chain carries TRBV19 and TRBJ2-1, with TRBD2 as a possible D gene (6 bases). V was clipped by 1 base and J by 6 bases, with 16 bases between them. Germline assignment: CDR1 LNHDA and CDR2 SQIVND (reference sequence). CDR3 length: 16 residues. CDR3 in amino acids: CASSIAPPGLGNEQFF. The DNA for the CDR3 is TGTGCCAGTAGTATAGCACCACCGGGACTCGGCAATGAGCAGTTCTTC.

The chain is built from TRBV25-1 and TRBJ2-7, with 11 bases identical to TRBD2. The CDR3 consists of 16 residues. Trimming at V came to 4 bases and at J to 3 bases, leaving 8 bases not matched to a gene. The germline gives CDR1 MGHDK, CDR2 SYGVNS. The CDR3 is CASSATLAGANYEQYF. CDR3 coding DNA: TGTGCCAGCAGTGCGACACTAGCGGGAGCCAACTACGAGCAGTACTTC.

This chain uses TRBV6-5 with TRBJ2-3, with D possibly matching TRBD2 (5 bases). Trimming cost V 2 bases and J 0 bases, with 12 bases left between them. The CDR3 runs to 16 residues. From germline, CDR1 is MNHEY and CDR2 SVGAGI. The CDR3 nucleotides are TGTGCCAGCAGTTACCGCCCGGGATCAAGCACAGATACGCAGTATTTT. Amino acid sequence: CASSYRPGSSTDTQYF.

The gene calls are TRBV30 and TRBJ1-1; D not resolved. V was trimmed by 3 bases and J by 1 base, leaving 9 bases between them. The CDR3 is 13 amino acids. From germline, CDR1 is GTSNPN and CDR2 SVGIG (reference sequence). This CDR3 reads CAWRGRRNTEAFF. CDR3 nucleotide sequence: TGTGCCTGGAGAGGACGGAGGAACACTGAAGCTTTCTTT.

The CDR3 DNA reads as TGTGCCAGCAGTCTACCCGGCGGGGGGCGGAATGAGCAGTTCTTC. Translated: CASSLPGGGRNEQFF. This chain connects TRBV28 to TRBJ2-1; TRBD2 matches at 8 bases. V gave up 5 bases and J gave up 7 bases; unmatched junction bases: 10. The CDR3 extends over 15 amino acids. Germline CDR1 reads MDHEN; CDR2 reads SYDVKM.

The chain joins TRBV18 to TRBJ1-3; a weak D match, TRBD1 (5 bases). The CDR3 spans 16 residues. The germline V gene encodes CDR1 KGHSH and CDR2 LQKENI. V lost 6 bases to trimming and J lost 0 bases, with 15 bases between them. The CDR3 region is CASSPRVDYSGNTIYF. In DNA form, the CDR3 reads TGTGCCAGCTCGCCCAGGGTAGACTACTCTGGAAACACCATATATTTT.

V is TRBV19 and J is TRBJ2-1, with 9 nucleotides matching TRBD2. The CDR3 totals 15 residues. V gave up 3 bases and J gave up 7 bases; unmatched junction bases: 7. Looked up from germline, CDR1 is LNHDA and CDR2 is SQIVND (reference sequence). Here the CDR3 reads CASSMLSGSRNEQFF. CDR3 DNA sequence: TGTGCCAGTAGTATGCTTAGCGGGAGTAGGAATGAGCAGTTCTTC.

The rearrangement joins TRBV4-1 to TRBJ1-2; 8 bases agree with TRBD1. Germline V gives CDR1 MGHRA, CDR2 YSYEKL. The J segment lost 8 bases and the V segment lost 1 base, leaving 3 bases of the junction unmatched. The CDR3 consists of 13 residues. The CDR3 reads CASSQVTGEGYTF. CDR3 in DNA: TGCGCCAGCAGCCAAGTGACAGGGGAAGGCTACACCTTC.

This chain joins TRBV6-5 and TRBJ2-2; 8 positions agree with TRBD1. The CDR3 sequence is 14 residues long. V trimming: 5 bases; J trimming: 6 bases; junction bases outside the gene matches: 5. Germline V gives CDR1 MNHEY, CDR2 SVGAGI. CDR3 DNA: TGTGCCAGCAGTCGGACAGGGTACGCCGGGGAGCTGTTTTTT. Its protein product is CASSRTGYAGELFF.

This clone was detected a few times. V gene TRBV7-2 combines with J gene TRBJ1-4; 10 bases are a match to TRBD1. The trim removed 5 bases at V and 4 bases at J, leaving 13 bases unmatched. Germline CDR1 is SGHTA and CDR2 is FQGNSA. This CDR3 is built from 18 residues. CDR3 in DNA: TGTGCCAGCAGCATCCGCAGACAGGGGGCGCTGAGTAATGAAAAACTGTTTTTT. Protein: CASSIRRQGALSNEKLFF.

The J gene is TRBJ1-3, the V gene TRBV2; D not certain. This CDR3 is 12 amino acids long. V lost 6 bases and J 0 bases, leaving 3 bases between the germline ends. Germline V gene data show CDR1 as SNHLY and CDR2 as FYNNEI. CDR3 nucleotides: TGTGCCAGCAGAACCTCTGGAAACACCATATATTTT. Amino acids: CASRTSGNTIYF.

The rearrangement joins TRBV13 to TRBJ2-1; 11 bases are a match to TRBD2. V trimming: 5 bases; J trimming: 6 bases; junction bases outside the gene matches: 9. Germline loops: CDR1 PRHDT, CDR2 FYEKMQ (reference sequence). CDR3 size: 16 residues. CDR3 nucleotides: TGTGCCAGCAGCCGCCCGACTAGCGGGGAGGCCAATGAGCAGTTCTTC. Translated: CASSRPTSGEANEQFF.

CDR3: CASSGQGPADYGYTF. The CDR3 DNA reads TGTGCCAGCAGTGGACAGGGACCCGCTGACTATGGCTACACCTTC. V and J are TRBV5-4 and TRBJ1-2; TRBD1 matches at 8 bases. The CDR3 spans 15 residues. CDR1 and CDR2 (germline): SGHNT, YYREEE (reference sequence). The trim removed 5 bases at V and 3 bases at J, leaving 9 bases unmatched.

J is TRBJ2-5 and V is TRBV11-2, with D unclear. Deletions cut 5 bases from V and 5 bases from J, with 15 bases between. The CDR3 has 14 residues. Germline V gene lookup returns CDR1 SGHAT and CDR2 FQNNGV. CDR3 sequence: CASSPLGLFETQYF. The CDR3 DNA follows: TGTGCCAGCAGCCCATTGGGGTTGTTCGAGACCCAGTACTTC.

The gene calls are TRBV30 and TRBJ1-2; no clear D gene. The CDR3 contains 12 residues. The V gene's germline CDR1 is GTSNPN and CDR2 SVGIG (reference sequence). The V gene lost 0 bases and the J gene lost 6 bases, with 8 bases spanning the gap. The CDR3 sequence is CAWSVARDGYTF. The CDR3 region has the DNA TGTGCCTGGAGTGTGGCAAGGGATGGCTACACCTTC.